This T cell receptor beta chain is from a study of T cell repertoires in cytomegalovirus infection. Looking at the study overall: Shared public TCR beta signatures pointed to both CMV infection and a matching HLA type.

Study conclusions and caveats: Carriers of CMV plus the relevant HLA were identified by cumulative public TCR beta family frequency. What dominated the ex vivo response were HLA-C-restricted CMV-specific TCR beta clonotypes.

This clonotype has just a few counts. Its target is not known. Trimming removed 9 bases from V and 0 bases from J; junction bases left unmatched: 1. This CDR3 spans 13 amino acids. CDR1 is KGHDR and CDR2 is SFDVKD in the germline V gene. MiXCR, run by TCRdb on the reads, gives a single entry per CDR3 protein. The sample shows some 220,000 distinct CDR3 sequences, roughly an eighth of them seen only once. The gene calls are TRBV24-1 and TRBJ2-3; 8 bases map to TRBD1. The sequencing sample was made of PBMCs. The receptor was isolated from a human donor in good health (CMV status not recorded). Some clones in this sample may be carry-over from other donors' samples. CDR3 nucleotides: TGTGCCACCGGGACAGGCAGCACAGATACGCAGTATTTT. Encoded protein: CATGTGSTDTQYF.